Sequencing of this T cell receptor beta chain was carried out in a study of blood T cell repertoires in COVID-19 (dated by TCRdb to the early 2020s). With respect to the entire study: Collaborator samples came from the United States, Italy and Spain and covered acute and convalescent phases of COVID-19. The material from the prospective study consisted of cDNA or gDNA derived from T cells, B-cell-depleted T cells, or PBMCs. Subjects who had been exposed to COVID-19, were actively infected with it, or had recovered from it provided the deeply sampled blood TCRbeta repertoires that made up the dataset. The repertoires were released in a freely available public database meant as a resource for research on the immune response to SARS-CoV-2. Samples came from the ongoing ImmuneRACE study (first 160 participants) plus 1,254 subjects from 6 global collaborators. Sample metadata almost always included a de-identified subject ID, COVID-19 status, age in years and sex. Where available, HLA class I and class II types were obtained from metadata supplied by the sample provider rather than from assay-based typing.

Reading the germline V gene gives CDR1 SQVTM and CDR2 ANQGSEA. Trimming leaves V shorter by 4 bases and J shorter by 3 bases, with the junction holding 9 bases beyond the gene matches. There are 15 amino acids in the CDR3, from cysteine to phenylalanine inclusive. This entry keeps only the CDR3 DNA: 45 bases, framed from base 1. Whole blood was collected in K2EDTA tubes by collaborating institutions according to the institutions' own protocols. For TCRbeta analysis, collaborators shipped samples as frozen whole blood, isolated PBMCs, or DNA extracted from either of those sample types. The immunoSEQ Assay, a bias-controlled multiplex PCR, was used to amplify TCRbeta CDR3 regions from genomic DNA. The original methods were these. Within the assay, amplification of reference gene primers was used to estimate how many nucleated cells each sample contained. To quantify the absolute abundance of each unique TCRbeta CDR3 rearrangement, sequence reads were collapsed and filtered. For each sample, productive Simpson clonality was calculated as the square root of Simpson's diversity index over productive rearrangements. In TCRdb, the immuneACCESS table is reduced to in-frame sequences with V and J assigned. These tables do not hold every clone; where another copy was compared, an unresolved V gene accounts for under half, and the others remain unexplained. V and J calls and clone size are as listed in that table; D and trimming were resolved from the DNA. The sample data list under 350,000 clones, and around 90% of these were observed just once. Together, the top ten hold roughly 2.2% of the sample.

Comment on this clone: Its antigen specificity is not known. Base qualities are not at hand, and no much larger clone is one base apart.

What the study reported, not specific to this receptor: The amount of clinical and demographic metadata varied by source and participant and was provided uncurated.

Here the chain combines TRBV29-1 and TRBJ1-1; 9 nucleotides in the junction match TRBD1. The material sequenced was peripheral blood. The clonotype originates from a man over 45 with acute or convalescent COVID-19. DNA sequence: TGCAGCGTTGTCCCTTACAGGGGGCTCGACACTGAAGCTTTCTTT. Its protein product is CSVVPYRGLDTEAFF. Supplemented by the reference TRBV29-1 and TRBJ1-1 proteins around the CDR3, the complete variable domain is SAVISQKPSRDICQRGTSLTIQCQVDSQVTMMFWYRQQPGQSLTLIATANQGSEATYESGFVIDKFPISRPNLTFSTLTVSNMSPEDSSIYLCSVVPYRGLDTEAFFGQGTRLTVV.